Presented here are 3 T cell receptor beta chains from one specimen sequenced in a study of blood T cell repertoires in COVID-19. Produced via immunoSEQ multiplex PCR; TCRdb's table is partial and in-frame only. The table shows 110,000 to 150,000 clones, with more than 65% occurring only once. Sequenced material: peripheral blood. Source of these receptors: a man between 60 and 75 years old with acute or convalescent COVID-19.

The rearrangement joins TRBV6-5 to TRBJ1-5; TRBD1 is a possible D gene (6 bases). The V gene's germline CDR1 is MNHEY and CDR2 SVGAGI. The CDR3 totals 15 residues. V dropped 5 bases and J dropped 2 bases, with 13 bases sitting between them. For the CDR3, the DNA is TGTGCCAGCAGTAGAGGGGGTTTTGGCAATCAGCCCCAGCATTTT. Encoded protein: CASSRGGFGNQPQHF.

The count of this clone is one. The chain couples TRBV19 to TRBJ1-2; D unclear. In germline, CDR1 is LNHDA, CDR2 SQIVND (reference sequence). This CDR3 has 15 residues. Trimming removed 5 bases at V and 4 bases at J, with 17 bases between. CDR3 sequence reads: CASSLRVSYSYGYTF. The CDR3, as DNA: TGTGCCAGTAGTCTCCGGGTCAGTTATAGCTATGGCTACACCTTC.

V gene TRBV18 combines with J gene TRBJ2-5, with TRBD2 identical over 7 bases. V was clipped by 4 bases and J by 1 base; unmatched bases: 3. Germline V gives CDR1 KGHSH, CDR2 LQKENI. This CDR3 region has 14 residues. CDR3 residues: CASSRGTTQETQYF. In DNA form, the CDR3 reads TGTGCCAGCTCACGCGGGACTACCCAAGAGACCCAGTACTTC. Full variable domain (missing parts from reference TRBV18 and TRBJ2-5): NAGVMQNPRHLVRRRGQEARLRCSPMKGHSHVYWYRQLPEEGLKFMVYLQKENIIDESGMPKERFSAEFPKEGPSILRIQQVVRGDSAAYFCASSRGTTQETQYFGPGTRLLVL.